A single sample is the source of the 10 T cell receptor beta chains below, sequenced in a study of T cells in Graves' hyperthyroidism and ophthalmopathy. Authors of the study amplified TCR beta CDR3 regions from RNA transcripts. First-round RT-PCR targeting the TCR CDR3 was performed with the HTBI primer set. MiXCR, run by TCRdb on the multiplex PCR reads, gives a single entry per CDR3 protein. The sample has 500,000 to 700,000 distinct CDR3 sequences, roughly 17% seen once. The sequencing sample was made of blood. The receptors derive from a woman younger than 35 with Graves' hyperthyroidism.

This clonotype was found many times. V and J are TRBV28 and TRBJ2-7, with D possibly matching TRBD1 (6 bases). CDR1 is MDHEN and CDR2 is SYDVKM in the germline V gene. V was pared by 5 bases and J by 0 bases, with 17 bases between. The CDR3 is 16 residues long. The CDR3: CASSVLTGTPSYEQYF. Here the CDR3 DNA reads TGTGCCAGCAGTGTACTAACCGGGACACCCTCCTACGAGCAGTACTTC. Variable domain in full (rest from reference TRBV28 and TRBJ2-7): DVKVTQSSRYLVKRTGEKVFLECVQDMDHENMFWYRQDPGLGLRLIYFSYDVKMKEKGDIPEGYSVSREKKERFSLILESASTNQTSMYLCASSVLTGTPSYEQYFGPGTRLTVT.

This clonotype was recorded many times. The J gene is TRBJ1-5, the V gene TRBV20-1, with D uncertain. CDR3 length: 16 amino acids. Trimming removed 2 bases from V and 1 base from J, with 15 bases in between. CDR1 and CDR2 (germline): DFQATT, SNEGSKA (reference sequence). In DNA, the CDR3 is TGCAGTGCTAGAACTCGGGCTCGGGGAAGCAATCAGCCCCAGCATTTT. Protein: CSARTRARGSNQPQHF.

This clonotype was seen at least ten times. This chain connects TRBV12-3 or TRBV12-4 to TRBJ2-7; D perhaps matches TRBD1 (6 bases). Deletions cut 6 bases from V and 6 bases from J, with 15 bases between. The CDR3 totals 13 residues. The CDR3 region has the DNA TGTGCCAGCAGCCTGGACAGTCTAGGCGAGCAGTACTTC. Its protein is CASSLDSLGEQYF.

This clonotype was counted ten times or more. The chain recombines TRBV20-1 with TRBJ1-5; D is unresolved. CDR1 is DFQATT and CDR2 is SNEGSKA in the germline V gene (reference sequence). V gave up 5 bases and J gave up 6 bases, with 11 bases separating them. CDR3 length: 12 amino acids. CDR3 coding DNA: TGCAGTGCTTCCCCTCCTAGTCAGCCCCAGCATTTT. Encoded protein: CSASPPSQPQHF.

For the CDR3, the DNA is TGTGCCAGCAGGGCGAGCGGAACCGATACGCAGTATTTT. Amino acid sequence: CASRASGTDTQYF. The chain is built from TRBV6-1 and TRBJ2-3, with D possibly being TRBD2 (5 bases). Germline V gene lookup returns CDR1 MNHNS and CDR2 SASEGT. The CDR3 length is 13 residues. V was pared by 6 bases and J by 6 bases, with 13 bases between.

The CDR3 DNA sequence: TGTGCCAGCAGGGACAGTTCGAGCTCCTACGAGCAGTACTTC. Its protein product is CASRDSSSSYEQYF. V usage is TRBV2 and J usage is TRBJ2-7, with D possibly being TRBD1 (6 bases). Germline V lookup: CDR1 SNHLY, CDR2 FYNNEI. Trimming pared 6 bases from V and 0 bases from J, leaving 12 bases between. The CDR3 has 14 amino acids.

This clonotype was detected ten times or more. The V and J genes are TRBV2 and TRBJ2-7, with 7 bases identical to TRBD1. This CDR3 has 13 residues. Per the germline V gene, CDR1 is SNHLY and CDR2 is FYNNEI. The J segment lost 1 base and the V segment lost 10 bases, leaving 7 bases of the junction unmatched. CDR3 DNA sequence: TGTGCCATCAGGACAGGTTTATCCTACGAGCAGTACTTC. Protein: CAIRTGLSYEQYF.

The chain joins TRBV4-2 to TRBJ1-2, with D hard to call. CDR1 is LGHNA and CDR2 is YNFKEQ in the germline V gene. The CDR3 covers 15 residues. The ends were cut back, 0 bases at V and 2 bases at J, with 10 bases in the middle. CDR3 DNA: TGTGCCAGCAGCCAAGAGGCGAATTCCAACTATGGCTACACCTTC. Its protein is CASSQEANSNYGYTF.

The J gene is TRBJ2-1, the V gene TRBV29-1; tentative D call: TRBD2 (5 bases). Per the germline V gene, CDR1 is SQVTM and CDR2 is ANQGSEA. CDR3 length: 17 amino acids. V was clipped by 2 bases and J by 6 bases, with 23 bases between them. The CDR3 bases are TGCAGCGTTGAAAGGAGGTTTAGGCAGGCCGAAGTCAATGAGCAGTTCTTC. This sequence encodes CSVERRFRQAEVNEQFF.

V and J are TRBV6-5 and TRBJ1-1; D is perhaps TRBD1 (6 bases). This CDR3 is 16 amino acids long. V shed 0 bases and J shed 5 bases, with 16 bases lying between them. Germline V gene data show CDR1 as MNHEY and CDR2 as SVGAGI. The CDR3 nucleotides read TGTGCCAGCAGTTACTCTCACGGGGGGCGCGAAACTGAAGCTTTCTTT. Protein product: CASSYSHGGRETEAFF.